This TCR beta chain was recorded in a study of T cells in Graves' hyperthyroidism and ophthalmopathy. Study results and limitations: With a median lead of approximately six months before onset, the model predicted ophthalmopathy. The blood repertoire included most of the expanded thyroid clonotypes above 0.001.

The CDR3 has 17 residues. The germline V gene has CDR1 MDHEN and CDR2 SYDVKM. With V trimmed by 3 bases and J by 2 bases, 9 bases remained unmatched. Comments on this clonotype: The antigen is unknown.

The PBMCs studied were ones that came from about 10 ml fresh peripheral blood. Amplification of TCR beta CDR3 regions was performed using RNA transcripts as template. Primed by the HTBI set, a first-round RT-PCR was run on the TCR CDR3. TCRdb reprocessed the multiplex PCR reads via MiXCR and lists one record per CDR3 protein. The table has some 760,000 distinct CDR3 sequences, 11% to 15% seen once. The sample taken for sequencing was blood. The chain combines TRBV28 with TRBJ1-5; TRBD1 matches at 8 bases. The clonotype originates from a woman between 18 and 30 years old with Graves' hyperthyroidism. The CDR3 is CASSFWAGGAGNQPQHF. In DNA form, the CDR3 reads TGTGCCAGCAGTTTTTGGGCAGGGGGCGCGGGCAATCAGCCCCAGCATTTT.